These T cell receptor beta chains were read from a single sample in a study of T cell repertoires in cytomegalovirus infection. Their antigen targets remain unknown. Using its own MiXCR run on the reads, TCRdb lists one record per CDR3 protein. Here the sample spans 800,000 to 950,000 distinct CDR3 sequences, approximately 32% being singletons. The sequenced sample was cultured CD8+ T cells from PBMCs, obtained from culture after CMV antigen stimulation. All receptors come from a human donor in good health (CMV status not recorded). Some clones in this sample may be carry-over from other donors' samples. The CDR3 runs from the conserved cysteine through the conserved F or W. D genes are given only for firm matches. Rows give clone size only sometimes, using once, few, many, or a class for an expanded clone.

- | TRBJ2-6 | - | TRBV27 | TGTGCCAGCTCTGGAGGGGCCAACGTCCTGACTTTC | CASSGGANVLTF
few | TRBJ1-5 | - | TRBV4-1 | TGCGCCAGCAGCCAAGGAATAGATCAGCCCCAGCATTTT | CASSQGIDQPQHF
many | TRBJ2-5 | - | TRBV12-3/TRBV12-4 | TGTGCCAGCAGTTTTCCCCTTCTAGCGCGCCTCCCCAGGGAGACCCAGTACTTC | CASSFPLLARLPRETQYF
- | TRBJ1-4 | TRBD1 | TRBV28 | TGTGCCAGCAGTTTACCCGCGGGACAGGGATCCCTCACTAATGAAAAACTGTTTTTT | CASSLPAGQGSLTNEKLFF
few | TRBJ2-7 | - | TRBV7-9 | TGTGCCAGCAGCTCCGATATGTACGAGCAGTACTTC | CASSSDMYEQYF
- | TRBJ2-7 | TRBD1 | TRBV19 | TGTGCCAGTAGTATTGACAGGGCTTACGAGCAGTACTTC | CASSIDRAYEQYF
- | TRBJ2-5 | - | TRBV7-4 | TGTGCCAGCAGCCCAAGGACCCTTCTGGGGGAGACCCAGTACTTC | CASSPRTLLGETQYF
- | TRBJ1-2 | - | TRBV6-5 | TGTGCCAGCACCTCGAAACAGGGCGAGTATGGCTACACCTTC | CASTSKQGEYGYTF
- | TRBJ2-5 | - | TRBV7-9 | TGTGCCAGCAGCTTAGCGACCGGGGATATAGTGACCCAGTACTTC | CASSLATGDIVTQYF
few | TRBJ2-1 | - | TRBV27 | TGTGCCAGCAGTTTAACAGGGCAGCCCCCCGTGCGGGATGAGCAGTTCTTC | CASSLTGQPPVRDEQFF
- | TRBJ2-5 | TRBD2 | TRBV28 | TGTGCCAGCAGTTTCCGGCTTGGACTAGCGGGGATCACTCGGCCCCAAGAGACCCAGTACTTC | CASSFRLGLAGITRPQETQYF
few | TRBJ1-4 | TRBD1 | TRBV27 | TGTGCCAGCAGTTTGGGGGACAGGGTGGAAGAAAAACTGTTTTTT | CASSLGDRVEEKLFF
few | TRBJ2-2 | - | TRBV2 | TGTGCCAGCTTGGCAGGGAGAACCGGGGAGCTGTTTTTT | CASLAGRTGELFF
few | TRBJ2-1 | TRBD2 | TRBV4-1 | TGCGCCAGCAGCCCGACTAGCGGGGTCGGCAATGAGCAGTTCTTC | CASSPTSGVGNEQFF
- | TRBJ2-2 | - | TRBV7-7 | TGTGCTAGCAGTCAGCAGGGGCGCGGCGGGGAGCTGTTTTTT | CASSQQGRGGELFF
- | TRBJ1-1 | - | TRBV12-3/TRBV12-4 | TGTGCCAGCAGTTTTGGGCAGAGAGCTTTCTTT | CASSFGQRAFF
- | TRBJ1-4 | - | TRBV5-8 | TGTGCCAGCAGTTTTCTCCGGGACGGGAATGAAAAACTGTTTTTT | CASSFLRDGNEKLFF
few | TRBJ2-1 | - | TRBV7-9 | TGTGCCAGCAGCAACGACGGGGCAGGGAGCTCCTACAATGAGCAGTTCTTC | CASSNDGAGSSYNEQFF
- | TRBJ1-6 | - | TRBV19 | TGTGCCAGTACTTCAGGGACCCGGACCTATAATTCACCCCTCCACTTT | CASTSGTRTYNSPLHF
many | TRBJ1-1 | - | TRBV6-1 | TGTGCCAGCAGTGAAGGGACCGGGGCTTTCTTT | CASSEGTGAFF
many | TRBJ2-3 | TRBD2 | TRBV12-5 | TGTGCTAGTGGTTTCCAAGCGGGGGGACACTCGGATACGCAGTATTTT | CASGFQAGGHSDTQYF
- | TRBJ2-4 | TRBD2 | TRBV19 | TGTGCCAGTACCCGGGGGGAACTAAACATTCAGTACTTC | CASTRGELNIQYF
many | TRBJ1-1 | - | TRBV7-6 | TGTGCCAGCAGCCATGAATGGCAGGACACTGAAGCTTTCTTT | CASSHEWQDTEAFF
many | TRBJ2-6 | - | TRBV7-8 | TGTGCCAGCAGCTTAGGGGGGGGCTACCTCTCCCCTGGGGCCAACGTCCTGACTTTC | CASSLGGGYLSPGANVLTF
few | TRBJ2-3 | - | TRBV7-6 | TGTGCCAGCAGCCCAGAGTGGGGTACGCAGTATTTT | CASSPEWGTQYF
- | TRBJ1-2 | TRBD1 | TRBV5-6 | TGTGCCAGCAGTCCGGGACAGGGGTTGGGTGGCTACACCTTC | CASSPGQGLGGYTF
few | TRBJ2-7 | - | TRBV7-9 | TGTGCCAGCAGCTCTACCCTGGGAGGCTCCTACGAGCAGTACTTC | CASSSTLGGSYEQYF
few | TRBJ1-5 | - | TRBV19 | TGTGCCAGTAATGTTTTAGGACGGGATAGCAATCAGCCCCAGCATTTT | CASNVLGRDSNQPQHF
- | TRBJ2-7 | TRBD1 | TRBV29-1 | TGCAGCGTTGAAGTAGGGGACAGGGAGTCCTACGAGCAGTACTTC | CSVEVGDRESYEQYF
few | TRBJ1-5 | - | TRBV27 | TGTGCCACCCGGGACTTGGGCAATCAGCCCCAGCATTTT | CATRDLGNQPQHF
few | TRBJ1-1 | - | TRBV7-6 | TGTGCCAGCACGAGTAGGGGTGAAGCTTTCTTT | CASTSRGEAFF
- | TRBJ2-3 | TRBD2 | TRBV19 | TGTGCCAGCGGGCTCCGGGGGGAAGATACGCAGTATTTT | CASGLRGEDTQYF
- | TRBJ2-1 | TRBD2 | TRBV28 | TGTGCCAGCAGTTACCTCGGGACTAGCGGAACCTACAATGAGCAGTTCTTC | CASSYLGTSGTYNEQFF
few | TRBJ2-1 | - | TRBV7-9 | TGTGCCAGCAGCGGATCCCTAGGGGATTCCTACAATGAGCAGTTCTTC | CASSGSLGDSYNEQFF
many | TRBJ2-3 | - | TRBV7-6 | TGTGCCAGCAGCTTAGCCCCGGGGAGGTTTAGCACAGATACGCAGTATTTT | CASSLAPGRFSTDTQYF